The source of this TCR beta chain is a study of long-term antiretroviral therapy in people with HIV. Clinicians in the United States treated all participants with HIV. It was version v3.0 of the immunoSEQ assay that was run at survey level. Sequencing was intended to reach about 35,000-50,000 T-cell genomes per sample. Measured with immunoSEQ multiplex PCR; TCRdb has only the in-frame clones, and not every one. The sample lists roughly 16,000 clones; approximately 82% were seen once. Study-level findings and limits: When set beside controls, HIV repertoires had CDR3 length ranges that were narrower.

Concerning this clone itself: What it binds is unknown.

This sequence was found in a man between 45 and 60 years old with HIV. Sequencing was performed on unsorted PBMCs, taken 0.3 years before starting antiretroviral therapy.

The CDR3 region has the DNA TGTGCCAGCAGCTTAGTACGGACAGTCAGCAATCAGCCCCAGCATTTT. Its protein product is CASSLVRTVSNQPQHF. The chain joins TRBV7-8 to TRBJ1-5, with TRBD1 as a possible D gene (6 bases). CDR3 length: 16 amino acids. Germline CDR1 is SGHVS and CDR2 is FQNEAQ. The germline V and J ends were trimmed by 1 base and 1 base, with 11 bases remaining between them.